Below are 3 T cell receptor beta chains sequenced from a single sample in a study of siplizumab effects on memory and regulatory T cells. Coculturing was carried out on the mixed lymphocyte reaction cells. It lasted more than five days and was done at 37°C. Their recognized antigens are unknown. Produced via immunoSEQ multiplex PCR; TCRdb's table is partial and in-frame only. This sample has about 13,000 clones, with 40% found just once. Sequenced sample: CFSE-low (dividing) CD8+ T cells sorted from an allogeneic mixed lymphocyte reaction. The origin of the receptors is a human donor in good health; the cells came from an allogeneic mixed lymphocyte reaction.

The chain links TRBV4-3 to TRBJ1-1, with TRBD1 identical over 8 bases. The CDR3 spans 14 residues. V trimming: 8 bases; J trimming: 5 bases; junction bases outside the gene matches: 10. Looked up from germline, CDR1 is LGHNA and CDR2 is YSLEER. CDR3 sequence reads: CASGIQGADTEAFF. CDR3 bases: TGCGCCAGCGGGATTCAGGGGGCAGATACTGAAGCTTTCTTT.

Within the sample, this clone is medium-sized. The V gene is TRBV21-1, the J gene TRBJ2-4; the table's D call, TRBD1, was not checked against the DNA. TRBV21-1 is marked as a pseudogene. The CDR3 extends over 15 amino acids. This CDR3 is CASRLSGRIQNIQYF. The CDR3 DNA is TGTGCCAGCCGGCTCTCAGGCAGGATCCAAAACATTCAGTACTTC.

The chain has TRBV7-2 and TRBJ1-5, with TRBD1 matching over 8 bases. The CDR3 sequence is 17 residues long. With 1 base clipped from V and 3 bases from J, the junction kept 8 bases outside the gene matches. The germline gives CDR1 SGHTA, CDR2 FQGNSA. The CDR3 loop is CASSLGTGNYFNQPQHF. The CDR3 region has the DNA TGTGCCAGCAGCTTAGGGACAGGGAATTATTTCAATCAGCCCCAGCATTTT.